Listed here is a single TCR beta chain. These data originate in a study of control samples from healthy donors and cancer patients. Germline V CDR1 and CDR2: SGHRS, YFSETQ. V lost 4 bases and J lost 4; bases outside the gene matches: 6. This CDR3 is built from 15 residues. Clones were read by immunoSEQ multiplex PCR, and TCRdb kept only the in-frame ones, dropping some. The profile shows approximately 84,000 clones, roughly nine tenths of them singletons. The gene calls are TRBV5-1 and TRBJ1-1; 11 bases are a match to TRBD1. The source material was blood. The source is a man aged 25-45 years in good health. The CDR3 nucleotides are TGCGCCAGCAGCCCTGGGACAGGGGGGGGCACTGAAGCTTTCTTT. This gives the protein CASSPGTGGGTEAFF.